This T cell receptor (beta chain) came from a study of blood T cells in healthy people across ages. Using a J-beta primer mix together with a sample-barcoded 5' primer, a second PCR was run for roughly 6 to 11 cycles. From the 5' RACE reads, TCRdb called clonotypes with MiXCR, one entry per CDR3 protein. This table holds more than 900,000 distinct CDR3 sequences, around 27% found once. There are 15 residues in the CDR3. CDR1 SGHAT and CDR2 FQNNGV come from the germline V gene. This clonotype was counted only a few times. These data also formed part of another study, on T cells of mothers and their children.

The sequence was obtained from a girl aged 2-15 years in good health. The V and J genes are TRBV11-2 and TRBJ2-1; D may correspond to TRBD1 or TRBD2 (6 bases each). The last part of the DNA fits TRBJ2-5 better; the J call may be wrong. Source material: blood. In DNA form, the CDR3 reads TGTGCCAGCAGCTTAAGGGGGGCAGGGGAGGAGACCCAGTACTTC. This sequence encodes CASSLRGAGEETQYF.